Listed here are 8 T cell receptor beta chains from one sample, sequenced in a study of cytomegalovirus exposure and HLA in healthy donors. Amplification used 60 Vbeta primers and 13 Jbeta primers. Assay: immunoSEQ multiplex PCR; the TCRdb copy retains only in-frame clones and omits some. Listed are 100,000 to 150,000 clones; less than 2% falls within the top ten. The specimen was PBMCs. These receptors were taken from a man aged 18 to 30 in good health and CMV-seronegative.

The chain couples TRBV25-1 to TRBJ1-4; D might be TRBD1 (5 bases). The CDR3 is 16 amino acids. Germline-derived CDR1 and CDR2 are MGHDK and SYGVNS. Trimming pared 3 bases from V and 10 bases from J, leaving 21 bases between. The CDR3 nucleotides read TGTGCCAGCAGTGATGCCAGGGCATTTAACATAGGAAAACTGTTTTTT. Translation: CASSDARAFNIGKLFF.

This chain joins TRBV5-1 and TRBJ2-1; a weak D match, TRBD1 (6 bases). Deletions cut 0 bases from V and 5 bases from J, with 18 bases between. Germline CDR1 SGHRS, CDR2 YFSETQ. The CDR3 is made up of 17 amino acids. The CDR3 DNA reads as TGCGCCAGCAGCTTGGAGGCCAGGGGCAACAGCCACAATGAGCAGTTCTTC. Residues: CASSLEARGNSHNEQFF.

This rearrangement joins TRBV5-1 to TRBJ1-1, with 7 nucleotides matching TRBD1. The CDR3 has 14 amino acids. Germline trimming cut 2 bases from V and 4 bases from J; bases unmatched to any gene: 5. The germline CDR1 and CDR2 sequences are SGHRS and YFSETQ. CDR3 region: CASSFQQGTTEAFF. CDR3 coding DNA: TGCGCCAGCAGCTTCCAACAGGGGACCACTGAAGCTTTCTTT.

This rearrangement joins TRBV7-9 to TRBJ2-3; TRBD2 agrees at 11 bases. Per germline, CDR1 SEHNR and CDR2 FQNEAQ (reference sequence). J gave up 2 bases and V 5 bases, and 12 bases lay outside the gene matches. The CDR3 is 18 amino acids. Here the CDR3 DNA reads TGTGCCAGCAGCCGACGGCGTTTAGCGGGAGGGGCCACAGATACGCAGTATTTT. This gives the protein CASSRRRLAGGATDTQYF.

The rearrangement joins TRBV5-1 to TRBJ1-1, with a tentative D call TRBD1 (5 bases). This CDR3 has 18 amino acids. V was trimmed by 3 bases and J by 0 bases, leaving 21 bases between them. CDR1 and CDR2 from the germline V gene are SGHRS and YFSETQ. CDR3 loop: CASSSPGQGLAMNTEAFF. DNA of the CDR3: TGCGCCAGCAGCTCTCCCGGACAAGGGCTTGCGATGAACACTGAAGCTTTCTTT. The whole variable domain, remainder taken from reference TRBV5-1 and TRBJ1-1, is KAGVTQTPRYLIKTRGQQVTLSCSPISGHRSVSWYQQTPGQGLQFLFEYFSETQRNKGNFPGRFSGRQFSNSRSEMNVSTLELGDSALYLCASSSPGQGLAMNTEAFFGQGTRLTVV.

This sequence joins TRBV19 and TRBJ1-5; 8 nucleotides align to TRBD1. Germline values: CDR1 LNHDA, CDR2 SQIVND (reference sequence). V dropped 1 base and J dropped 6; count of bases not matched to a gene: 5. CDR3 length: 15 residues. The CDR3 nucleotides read TGTGCCAGTAGTATAGGGGCAGGGGGCTTTCAGCCCCAGCATTTT. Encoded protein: CASSIGAGGFQPQHF.

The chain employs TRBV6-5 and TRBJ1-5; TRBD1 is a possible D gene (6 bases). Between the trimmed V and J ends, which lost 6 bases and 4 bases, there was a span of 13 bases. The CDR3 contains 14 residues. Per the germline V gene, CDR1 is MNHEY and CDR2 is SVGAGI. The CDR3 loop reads CASRDSTGNQPQHF. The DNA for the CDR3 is TGTGCCAGCAGGGACAGCACAGGGAATCAGCCCCAGCATTTT.

CDR3 region: CASSGTSGNEQFF. The CDR3 DNA reads TGCGCCAGCAGCGGGACTAGCGGGAATGAGCAGTTCTTC. The rearrangement joins TRBV5-1 to TRBJ2-1; 12 positions match TRBD2. Looked up from germline, CDR1 is SGHRS and CDR2 is YFSETQ. With V trimmed by 4 bases and J by 7 bases, 0 bases remained unmatched. This CDR3 is built from 13 residues.